This TCR beta chain originates from a study of T cells in Graves' hyperthyroidism and ophthalmopathy. Study results and caveats: Most expanded thyroid clonotypes above 0.001 recurred in blood.

Fresh 10 ml peripheral blood yielded PBMCs. CDR1 and CDR2 from the germline V gene are DFQATT and SNEGSKA (reference sequence). The V end was cut by 3 bases, the J end by 1 base, with 9 bases between. The CDR3 extends over 14 amino acids. With regard to this clonotype: Its specificity is not known.

RNA transcripts yielded amplified TCR beta CDR3 regions. The primer set for the first-round RT-PCR of the TCR CDR3 was HTBI. TCRdb called the multiplex PCR reads again in MiXCR, with one record for every CDR3 protein. This table holds approximately 600,000 distinct CDR3 sequences, under 20% found once. V and J are TRBV20-1 and TRBJ2-2; D possibly corresponds to TRBD1 (5 bases). The TCR was taken from a young woman with Graves' hyperthyroidism. Sequencing was done on a sample of blood. The CDR3 sequence: CSARGPRNTGELFF. CDR3 sequence (DNA): TGCAGTGCTAGGGGGCCTAGGAACACCGGGGAGCTGTTTTTT.